This passage covers 32 T cell receptor beta chains from one sample sequenced in a study of blood T cell repertoires in COVID-19. Produced via immunoSEQ multiplex PCR; TCRdb's table is partial and in-frame only. The sample has 70,000 to 75,000 clones; less than 95% are singletons. The sequencing input was peripheral blood. The receptor source for this set is a woman between 18 and 29 years old with acute or convalescent COVID-19.

This chain connects TRBV5-6 to TRBJ2-1; TRBD2 aligns across 15 bases. This CDR3 region has 17 residues. Germline loops: CDR1 SGHDT, CDR2 YYEEEE. With V trimmed by 4 bases and J by 8 bases, 10 bases remained unmatched. As DNA, the CDR3 is TGTGCCAGCAGCCCCAGGACTAGCGGGAGGGCCAAGGATGAGCAGTTCTTC. Protein: CASSPRTSGRAKDEQFF.

This sequence joins TRBV28 and TRBJ2-3; TRBD1 is a possible D gene (5 bases). The CDR3 is 14 residues long. Germline CDR1 reads MDHEN; CDR2 reads SYDVKM. V was trimmed by 1 base and J by 1 base, leaving 6 bases between them. The CDR3 spells CASSLLGGTDTQYF. CDR3 coding DNA: TGTGCCAGCAGTTTATTAGGGGGCACAGATACGCAGTATTTT. Combining the CDR3 with reference TRBV28 and TRBJ2-3 gives the whole variable domain DVKVTQSSRYLVKRTGEKVFLECVQDMDHENMFWYRQDPGLGLRLIYFSYDVKMKEKGDIPEGYSVSREKKERFSLILESASTNQTSMYLCASSLLGGTDTQYFGPGTRLTVL.

The V gene is TRBV6-1, the J gene TRBJ2-7; the D is unclear. Trimming removed 1 base at V and 1 base at J, with 8 bases between. From germline, CDR1 is MNHNS and CDR2 SASEGT. The CDR3 has 14 amino acids. Written as DNA, the CDR3 is TGTGCCAGCAGTGAAGGACTCGGGTCCTACGAGCAGTACTTC. It yields the protein CASSEGLGSYEQYF.

The rearrangement joins TRBV7-8 to TRBJ2-1; TRBD1 aligns across 7 bases. V lost 4 bases, J lost 2 bases, and 5 bases stayed unmatched. CDR3 size: 15 residues. Germline CDR1 SGHVS, CDR2 FQNEAQ. CDR3 DNA: TGTGCCAGCAGCTCCCGGGACAGTACCTACAATGAGCAGTTCTTC. The encoded protein is CASSSRDSTYNEQFF.

The J gene is TRBJ2-5, the V gene TRBV5-6, with a weak D call TRBD2 (7 bases). V lost 0 bases and J lost 5, with 14 bases in between. The CDR3 spans 15 residues. Germline V gene sequence: CDR1 SGHDT, CDR2 YYEEEE. The CDR3 bases are TGTGCCAGCAGCTTGGGCGGGGGCCAATGGGAGACCCAGTACTTC. The encoded protein is CASSLGGGQWETQYF.

This CDR3 reads CASSYPPTSGSGGEQFF. The CDR3 DNA reads TGTGCCAGCAGTTACCCCCCGACTAGCGGGAGTGGGGGTGAGCAGTTCTTC. This rearrangement joins TRBV6-2 or TRBV6-3 to TRBJ2-1, with 12 bases matching TRBD2. Unmatched junction bases numbered 11, after V lost 2 bases and J lost 9 bases. CDR1 and CDR2 (germline): MNHEY, SVGEGT. The CDR3 consists of 17 residues.

The chain couples TRBV5-8 to TRBJ1-1, with D uncertain. Germline CDR1 SGHTS, CDR2 YDEGEE. The CDR3 consists of 13 residues. V was cut by 0 bases and J by 6 bases, with 9 bases left in between. CDR3: CASSLGRRPEAFF. The CDR3 DNA reads TGTGCCAGCAGCTTGGGAAGGAGGCCTGAAGCTTTCTTT. The full variable domain, in which reference TRBV5-8 and TRBJ1-1 provide the parts outside the CDR3, is EAGVTQSPTHLIKTRGQQATLRCSPISGHTSVYWYQQALGLGLQFLLWYDEGEERNRGNFPPRFSGRQFPNYSSELNVNALELEDSALYLCASSLGRRPEAFFGQGTRLTVV.

The chain joins TRBV6-5 to TRBJ1-2, with D unresolved. The CDR3 runs to 13 residues. CDR1 MNHEY and CDR2 SVGAGI come from the germline V gene. Trimming took 7 bases from V and 0 from J, leaving 9 bases between them. For the CDR3, the DNA is TGTGCCAGCATCAACAGTCCTAACTATGGCTACACCTTC. This gives the protein CASINSPNYGYTF.

V and J are TRBV11-3 and TRBJ2-5; 7 bases line up with TRBD1. Germline CDR1 reads SGHNT; CDR2 reads YENEEA. This CDR3 region has 16 residues. J gave up 3 bases and V 5 bases, and 12 bases lay outside the gene matches. The chain's CDR3 is CASSLGRQGQKETQYF. CDR3 DNA sequence: TGTGCCAGCAGCCTAGGGAGACAGGGCCAAAAAGAGACCCAGTACTTC.

The rearrangement joins TRBV4-1 to TRBJ1-2; 8 nucleotides match TRBD1. V dropped 1 base and J dropped 3; count of bases not matched to a gene: 7. The germline V gene has CDR1 MGHRA and CDR2 YSYEKL. The CDR3 sequence is 16 residues long. The CDR3 nucleotides read TGCGCCAGCAGCCAAGCCGGACAGGGCTTATACTATGGCTACACCTTC. Translating it yields CASSQAGQGLYYGYTF.

This clone was counted only a few times. The genes are TRBV2 and TRBJ2-7; a weak D match, TRBD2 (5 bases). There are 13 residues in the CDR3. From germline, CDR1 is SNHLY and CDR2 FYNNEI. The V and J ends lost 7 bases and 3 bases respectively, with 13 bases between them. The CDR3 coding sequence is TGTGCCAGCACGGTGAGGGCGGACTACGAGCAGTACTTC. Translating gives CASTVRADYEQYF.

The rearrangement uses TRBV7-2 and TRBJ1-1, with 7 bases matching TRBD1. The CDR3 is made up of 15 amino acids. V shed 5 bases, J shed 4 bases, and the junction held 10 bases outside the gene matches. CDR1 is SGHTA, CDR2 FQGNSA, per germline. The CDR3 spells CASSTRQGLPTEAFF. The CDR3, as DNA: TGTGCCAGCAGCACCCGACAGGGTTTGCCCACTGAAGCTTTCTTT. The full variable domain, with the rest looked up from reference TRBV7-2 and TRBJ1-1, is GAGVSQSPSNKVTEKGKDVELRCDPISGHTALYWYRQSLGQGLEFLIYFQGNSAPDKSGLPSDRFSAERTGGSVSTLTIQRTQQEDSAVYLCASSTRQGLPTEAFFGQGTRLTVV.

The rearrangement joins TRBV5-6 to TRBJ1-1; TRBD1 matches 7 bases. This CDR3 is 13 amino acids long. CDR1 SGHDT and CDR2 YYEEEE come from the germline V gene. V was clipped by 4 bases and J by 5 bases; unmatched bases: 5. The CDR3, as DNA: TGTGCCAGCAGCCTCGGGACAGCAACTGAAGCTTTCTTT. It yields the protein CASSLGTATEAFF.

V gene TRBV29-1 combines with J gene TRBJ2-1; maybe TRBD2 (5 bases). Trimming left V 4 bases short and J 3 bases short, with 16 bases between. Germline CDR1 reads SQVTM; CDR2 reads ANQGSEA. The CDR3 length is 15 residues. CDR3 amino acids: CSVGEAGNYYNEQFF. CDR3 nucleotide sequence: TGCAGCGTTGGCGAGGCCGGGAATTACTACAATGAGCAGTTCTTC.

This clone was seen a few times. The rearrangement joins TRBV28 to TRBJ1-5; 9 bases map to TRBD1. This CDR3 has 17 residues. Trimming at V came to 6 bases and at J to 1 base, leaving 10 bases not matched to a gene. Germline V lookup: CDR1 MDHEN, CDR2 SYDVKM. For the CDR3, the DNA is TGTGCCAGCAGCCCAACCGGGACAGGGAGGAGCAATCAGCCCCAGCATTTT. Protein product: CASSPTGTGRSNQPQHF.

The table lists this clone with a count of one. The chain carries TRBV27 and TRBJ2-3; D gene unclear. The CDR3 is made up of 13 amino acids. CDR1 and CDR2 from the germline V gene are MNHEY and SMNVEV (reference sequence). V was cut by 2 bases and J by 7 bases, with 10 bases left in between. CDR3 sequence reads: CASSLGVGNTQYF. DNA for the CDR3: TGTGCCAGCAGTTTAGGAGTCGGAAATACGCAGTATTTT.

The J gene is TRBJ1-1, the V gene TRBV30; TRBD1 agrees at 7 bases. Germline CDR1 reads GTSNPN; CDR2 reads SVGIG (reference sequence). V was pared by 4 bases and J by 1 base, with 3 bases of the junction left unmatched. The CDR3 consists of 13 residues. CDR3 protein: CAWNRGGNTEAFF. For the CDR3, the DNA is TGTGCCTGGAACAGGGGTGGGAACACTGAAGCTTTCTTT.

The chain employs TRBV7-2 and TRBJ2-1; weak D call: TRBD2 (6 bases). The CDR3 is 13 amino acids. Germline loops: CDR1 SGHTA, CDR2 FQGNSA. V dropped 1 base and J dropped 6 bases, with 7 bases sitting between them. The DNA for the CDR3 is TGTGCCAGCAGCTTAGGGGGAGGCAATGAGCAGTTCTTC. Protein sequence: CASSLGGGNEQFF.

The chain employs TRBV12-3 or TRBV12-4 and TRBJ1-1, with D unresolved. The CDR3 totals 13 residues. Trimming stripped 4 bases from V and 1 base from J, with 7 bases between. This chain's CDR3 is CASSSRANTEAFF. CDR3 DNA: TGTGCCAGCAGTTCAAGAGCGAACACTGAAGCTTTCTTT.

The DNA of the CDR3 is TGTGCCAGCTCACCACCGTGGAGGGGGCTTGGCTACACCTTC. Translation: CASSPPWRGLGYTF. J is TRBJ1-2 and V is TRBV18; 7 bases are shared with TRBD1. The CDR3 runs to 14 residues. Germline CDR1 KGHSH, CDR2 LQKENI. The ends lost 0 bases at V and 7 bases at J; junction bases unmatched: 5.

This clone was seen once. The chain has TRBV19 and TRBJ1-2; D not resolved. The CDR3 is made up of 13 amino acids. Trimming cost V 4 bases and J 4 bases, with 10 bases left between them. Germline V CDR1 and CDR2: LNHDA, SQIVND (reference sequence). The CDR3 here is CASSKGGGYGYTF. The CDR3 bases are TGTGCCAGTAGTAAGGGAGGAGGCTATGGCTACACCTTC.

This clone was seen once. The chain employs TRBV2 and TRBJ1-1, with 9 bases aligning to TRBD1. The CDR3 runs to 16 residues. V dropped 8 bases and J dropped 4; count of bases not matched to a gene: 14. CDR1 is SNHLY, CDR2 FYNNEI, per germline. The CDR3 loop is CASRRRDRVGGTEAFF. In DNA, the CDR3 is TGTGCCAGCCGAAGGCGGGACAGGGTAGGGGGCACTGAAGCTTTCTTT.

The gene calls are TRBV7-2 and TRBJ2-3; 12 positions match TRBD1. V lost 5 bases and J lost 5; bases outside the gene matches: 5. In germline, CDR1 is SGHTA, CDR2 FQGNSA. This CDR3 has 15 residues. CDR3 residues: CASSPGTGGIDTQYF. CDR3 DNA: TGTGCCAGCAGCCCAGGGACAGGGGGCATAGATACGCAGTATTTT.

The chain carries TRBV30 and TRBJ2-2; TRBD2 matches 10 bases. The CDR3 runs to 16 residues. Germline V gene data show CDR1 as GTSNPN and CDR2 as SVGIG (reference sequence). V shed 4 bases and J 6 bases; nucleotides not matched to a gene: 11. DNA for the CDR3: TGTGCCTGGAACCCCAAACTGAGCGGGGGGGCCGGGGAGCTGTTTTTT. Translation: CAWNPKLSGGAGELFF.

The rearrangement joins TRBV7-2 to TRBJ1-5; D is unresolved. This CDR3 has 15 residues. The V end was cut by 4 bases, the J end by 4 bases, with 14 bases between. CDR1 is SGHTA and CDR2 is FQGNSA in the germline V gene. The chain's CDR3 is CASSWSGGGNQPQHF. The CDR3 DNA is TGTGCCAGCAGCTGGTCAGGCGGAGGAAATCAGCCCCAGCATTTT.

This clone was detected a few times. The V call is TRBV7-2, the J call TRBJ1-1; D is ambiguous. Germline assignment: CDR1 SGHTA and CDR2 FQGNSA. The V gene lost 5 bases and the J gene lost 3 bases, with 16 bases spanning the gap. The CDR3 is made up of 15 amino acids. The CDR3 spells CASSPKGGAYTEAFF. For the CDR3, the DNA is TGTGCCAGCAGCCCTAAAGGAGGCGCGTACACTGAAGCTTTCTTT.

The V and J genes are TRBV30 and TRBJ2-5; TRBD1 is a possible D gene (5 bases). This CDR3 region has 14 residues. V lost 3 bases and J 1 base, leaving 12 bases between the germline ends. Per germline, CDR1 GTSNPN and CDR2 SVGIG (reference sequence). CDR3 sequence (DNA): TGTGCCTGGAGGATTTGGCAGGGCCAAGAGACCCAGTACTTC. This translates into CAWRIWQGQETQYF.

This clone has a single count. The chain joins TRBV5-5 to TRBJ2-7; 9 bases align to TRBD1. This CDR3 region has 15 residues. The germline V gene encodes CDR1 SGHKS and CDR2 YYEKEE (reference sequence). J gave up 4 bases and V 1 base, and 6 bases lay outside the gene matches. CDR3 amino acids: CASSLSLGTGYEQYF. The CDR3 DNA reads as TGTGCCAGCAGCTTGAGTTTGGGGACAGGGTACGAGCAGTACTTC.

The sample holds one count of this clone. This rearrangement joins TRBV5-8 to TRBJ2-7, with a tentative D call TRBD1 (6 bases). The germline CDR1 and CDR2 sequences are SGHTS and YDEGEE. The CDR3 is made up of 13 amino acids. The ends were cut back, 4 bases at V and 3 bases at J, with 11 bases in the middle. CDR3 protein: CASSRTGSYEQYF. CDR3 DNA sequence: TGTGCCAGCAGCCGTACAGGGAGCTACGAGCAGTACTTC.

J is TRBJ1-6 and V is TRBV6-5; TRBD1 matches at 7 bases. The length of the CDR3 is 15 residues. J was trimmed by 6 bases and V by 0 bases; bases with no gene match: 2. The germline V gene has CDR1 MNHEY and CDR2 SVGAGI. The CDR3 DNA reads TGTGCCAGCAGTTACTCGTACAGGGGTAATTCACCCCTCCACTTT. Translating gives CASSYSYRGNSPLHF.

The sample holds one count of this clone. CDR3 protein: CASSRRDRVDEQFF. The CDR3 DNA is TGTGCCAGCAGCCGCAGGGACAGGGTGGATGAGCAGTTCTTC. V usage is TRBV14 and J usage is TRBJ2-1, with 9 bases that match TRBD1. The CDR3 runs 14 residues. J was trimmed by 8 bases and V by 4 bases; bases with no gene match: 6. The germline gives CDR1 SGHDN, CDR2 FVKESK.

This clone was picked up one time. The chain carries TRBV4-3 and TRBJ2-1; perhaps TRBD2 as D (5 bases). The CDR3 has 13 residues. CDR1 is LGHNA and CDR2 is YSLEER in the germline V gene. V was clipped by 0 bases and J by 8 bases, with 8 bases between them. Here the CDR3 reads CASSQDMRDEQFF. In nucleotides, the CDR3 is TGCGCCAGCAGCCAAGATATGAGGGATGAGCAGTTCTTC.